Sequencing of this T cell receptor beta chain was carried out in a study of blood T cell repertoires in COVID-19. At the level of the study: T cells, B-cell-depleted T cells, or PBMCs provided the cDNA or gDNA that served as material.

Clones were read by immunoSEQ multiplex PCR, and TCRdb kept only the in-frame ones, dropping some. The data show 40,000 or so clones, approximately 90% seen once. CDR1 is SGHAT, CDR2 FQNNGV, per germline. Between the trimmed V and J ends, which lost 5 bases and 1 base, there was a span of 11 bases. The CDR3 covers 14 residues. This clone was seen once. Sequencing was performed on peripheral blood. The receptor's source is a human donor in a cohort sampled during active COVID-19. The V and J genes are TRBV11-2 and TRBJ1-1; possible D gene TRBD1, 6 bases. CDR3 DNA sequence: TGTGCCAGCAGCCCATTCAGGGGGAACACTGAAGCTTTCTTT. It codes for CASSPFRGNTEAFF.